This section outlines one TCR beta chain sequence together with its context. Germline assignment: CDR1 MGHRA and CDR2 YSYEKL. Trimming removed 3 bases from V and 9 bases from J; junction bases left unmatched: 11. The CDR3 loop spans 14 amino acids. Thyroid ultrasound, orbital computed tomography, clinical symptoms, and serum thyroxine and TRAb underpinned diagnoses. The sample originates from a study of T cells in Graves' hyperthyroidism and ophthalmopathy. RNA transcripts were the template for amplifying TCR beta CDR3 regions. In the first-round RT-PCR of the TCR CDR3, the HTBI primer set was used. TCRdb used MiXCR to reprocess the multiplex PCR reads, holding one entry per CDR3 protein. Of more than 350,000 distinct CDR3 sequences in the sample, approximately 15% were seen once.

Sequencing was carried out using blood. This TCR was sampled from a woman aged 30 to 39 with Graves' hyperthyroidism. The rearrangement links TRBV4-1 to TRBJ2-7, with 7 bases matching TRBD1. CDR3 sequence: CASSHSDRALGQYF. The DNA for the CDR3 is TGCGCCAGCAGCCACAGTGACAGGGCTCTCGGGCAGTACTTC.